The subject of this entry is one T cell receptor beta chain. Its antigen specificity is not known. There are no base qualities to consult, and no much larger clone falls within one base. The source of the sample is a study of T cell repertoires in cytomegalovirus infection (dated by TCRdb to the late 2010s). The study in broad terms: Donor HLA type was relevant to the analysis, as public TCR beta signatures indicated carriage of CMV infection together with the matching HLA type.

Instrument used: Illumina HiSeq 1500. TCRdb took the public reads, trimmed them with fastp at Q25, ran MiXCR for clone calling and kept in-frame beta chains. Merged by CDR3 protein, the rows form single entries marked with the most common genes and DNA. The sample table contains nearly 450,000 distinct CDR3 sequences; only one count was recorded for approximately 33% of them. The ten largest clonotypes hold roughly 13% of the sample. Study-wide findings and limitations: Cumulative frequency of public TCR beta family members discriminated carriers of CMV infection plus the relevant HLA type in this cohort and an independent approximately 370-donor cohort. In the ex vivo response, HLA-C-restricted CMV-specific TCR beta clonotypes were dominant, and in two of eight donors the single most frequent clonotype came from this HLA-C-restricted group.

V sheds 1 base and J sheds 4 bases, leaving 11 bases between their ends. The CDR3 starts with the cysteine, ends with the phenylalanine, and has 13 residues. Just CDR3 DNA is preserved here, 39 bases in frame from base 1. The germline V gene gives CDR1 as SQVTM and CDR2 as ANQGSEA. The TCR sequence derives from a human donor in good health (CMV status not recorded). Some clones in this sample may be carry-over from other donors' samples. The chain is made from TRBV29-1 and TRBJ2-7; the D gene identity is not certain. Sequencing was carried out using PBMCs. The CDR3 region: CSVEGQGHYEQYF. The DNA sequence follows: TGCAGCGTTGAAGGGCAAGGCCATTACGAGCAGTACTTC.